A selection of T cell receptor beta chains follows, all from one sample in a study of cytomegalovirus exposure and HLA in healthy donors. Profiled with immunoSEQ multiplex PCR; TCRdb holds only in-frame clones, not every one. The table lists about 90,000 clones, approximately 74% of them singletons. Sequenced sample: PBMCs. The receptors come from a man under 40 in good health and CMV-seropositive. CDR3s include the opening cysteine and the closing phenylalanine or tryptophan.

j_gene | v_gene | CDR3aa
TRBJ2-5 | TRBV6-5 | CASSSLGSKETQYF
TRBJ2-5 | TRBV12-5 | CASGLPQGLAGQETQYF
TRBJ1-2 | TRBV28 | CASSPAGGQTYNGYTF
TRBJ2-5 | TRBV5-1 | CASSLDEELRQETQYF
TRBJ2-7 | TRBV7-2 | CASSSGTTYEQYF
TRBJ1-2 | TRBV28 | CASSPPDRYGYTF
TRBJ2-7 | TRBV4-2 | CASSQDGSSYEQYF
TRBJ1-1 | TRBV12-5 | CASGSLTPTGALNTEAFF
TRBJ2-7 | TRBV7-8 | CASSGRSGSSYEQYF
TRBJ1-5 | TRBV7-9 | CASSLSGSRQPQHF
TRBJ2-5 | TRBV13 | CASSAPGAWGGETQYF
TRBJ1-5 | TRBV27 | CASSRTGSNQPQHF
TRBJ2-7 | TRBV6-5 | CASSPGLGEQYF
TRBJ1-4 | TRBV29-1 | CSVGQGRRLFF
TRBJ1-6 | TRBV5-6 | CASSPSGRQSTRGSPLHF
TRBJ2-2 | TRBV9 | CASSAHSPGTGRNTGELFF
TRBJ1-3 | TRBV6-5 | CASGRGAGNTIYF
TRBJ1-2 | TRBV2 | CASSPGQALHYGYTF
TRBJ2-7 | TRBV27 | CASRGDSPSYEQYF
TRBJ2-1 | TRBV9 | CASSETGTSGRNEQFF
TRBJ2-7 | TRBV27 | CASSLSPGAYEQYF
TRBJ1-2 | TRBV7-2 | CASSLQVGQSDYGYTF
TRBJ2-7 | TRBV4-1 | CASSQASGSSYEQYF
TRBJ2-3 | TRBV5-4 | CASSMLAVSTDTQYF
TRBJ2-1 | TRBV19 | CASSIPGGRGYNEQFF
TRBJ2-1 | TRBV7-8 | CASSLAASYNEQFF
TRBJ1-2 | TRBV15 | CATSTDRAVYGYTF
TRBJ1-2 | TRBV11-2 | CASSPGQGGGYTF
. | TRBV2 | CASSDEQYF
TRBJ1-4 | TRBV18 | CASSPEGTGTEKLFF
TRBJ2-6 | TRBV5-1 | CASSLDRAGANVLTF
TRBJ2-7 | TRBV5-4 | CASSPGGVSPYEQYF
TRBJ2-1 | TRBV4-1 | CASGRERYNEQFF
TRBJ2-7 | TRBV7-6 | CASSSILQGEDEQYF
TRBJ1-2 | TRBV19 | CASKLRTGNYGYTF
TRBJ1-1 | TRBV28 | CASSLFTGQINTEAFF
TRBJ2-7 | TRBV9 | CASSLGTSPYEQYF
TRBJ1-2 | TRBV5-1 | CASRQDTGAYGYTF
TRBJ2-3 | TRBV6-6 | CASRSDPYSFDTQYF
TRBJ1-4 | TRBV28 | CASSRHITGSDDEKLFF
TRBJ2-1 | TRBV7-9 | CASSLATGAEQFF
TRBJ2-1 | TRBV6-5 | CASSTSRGGYNEQFF
TRBJ1-1 | TRBV5-1 | CASSLSVGGSTEAFF
TRBJ2-2 | TRBV5-8 | CASSFGGHTGELFF
TRBJ2-2 | TRBV4-1 | CASSQGTSGRAPSELFF
TRBJ2-7 | TRBV29-1 | CSAGAGQGGEQYF
TRBJ2-1 | TRBV7-9 | CASSLGLAGVMYEQFF
TRBJ2-3 | TRBV6-6 | CASSVRGGQGDTQYF
TRBJ2-7 | TRBV2 | CASGSGRSGEQYF
TRBJ2-7 | TRBV4-1 | CASSPVGNRGNYEQYF
TRBJ1-1 | TRBV7-8 | CASSLAVEGTEAFF
TRBJ2-7 | TRBV4-1 | CASSQPDRAYEQYF
TRBJ2-2 | TRBV7-3 | CASSLMDRGTGELFF
TRBJ1-2 | TRBV20-1 | CSSVSGYGYTF
TRBJ2-5 | TRBV6-4 | CASSRDSRETQYF
TRBJ2-5 | TRBV5-4 | CASRSTSGGAQETQYF
TRBJ2-3 | TRBV5-1 | CASSPGTSGNTDTQYF
TRBJ1-1 | TRBV6-1 | CASSADRSGTEAFF